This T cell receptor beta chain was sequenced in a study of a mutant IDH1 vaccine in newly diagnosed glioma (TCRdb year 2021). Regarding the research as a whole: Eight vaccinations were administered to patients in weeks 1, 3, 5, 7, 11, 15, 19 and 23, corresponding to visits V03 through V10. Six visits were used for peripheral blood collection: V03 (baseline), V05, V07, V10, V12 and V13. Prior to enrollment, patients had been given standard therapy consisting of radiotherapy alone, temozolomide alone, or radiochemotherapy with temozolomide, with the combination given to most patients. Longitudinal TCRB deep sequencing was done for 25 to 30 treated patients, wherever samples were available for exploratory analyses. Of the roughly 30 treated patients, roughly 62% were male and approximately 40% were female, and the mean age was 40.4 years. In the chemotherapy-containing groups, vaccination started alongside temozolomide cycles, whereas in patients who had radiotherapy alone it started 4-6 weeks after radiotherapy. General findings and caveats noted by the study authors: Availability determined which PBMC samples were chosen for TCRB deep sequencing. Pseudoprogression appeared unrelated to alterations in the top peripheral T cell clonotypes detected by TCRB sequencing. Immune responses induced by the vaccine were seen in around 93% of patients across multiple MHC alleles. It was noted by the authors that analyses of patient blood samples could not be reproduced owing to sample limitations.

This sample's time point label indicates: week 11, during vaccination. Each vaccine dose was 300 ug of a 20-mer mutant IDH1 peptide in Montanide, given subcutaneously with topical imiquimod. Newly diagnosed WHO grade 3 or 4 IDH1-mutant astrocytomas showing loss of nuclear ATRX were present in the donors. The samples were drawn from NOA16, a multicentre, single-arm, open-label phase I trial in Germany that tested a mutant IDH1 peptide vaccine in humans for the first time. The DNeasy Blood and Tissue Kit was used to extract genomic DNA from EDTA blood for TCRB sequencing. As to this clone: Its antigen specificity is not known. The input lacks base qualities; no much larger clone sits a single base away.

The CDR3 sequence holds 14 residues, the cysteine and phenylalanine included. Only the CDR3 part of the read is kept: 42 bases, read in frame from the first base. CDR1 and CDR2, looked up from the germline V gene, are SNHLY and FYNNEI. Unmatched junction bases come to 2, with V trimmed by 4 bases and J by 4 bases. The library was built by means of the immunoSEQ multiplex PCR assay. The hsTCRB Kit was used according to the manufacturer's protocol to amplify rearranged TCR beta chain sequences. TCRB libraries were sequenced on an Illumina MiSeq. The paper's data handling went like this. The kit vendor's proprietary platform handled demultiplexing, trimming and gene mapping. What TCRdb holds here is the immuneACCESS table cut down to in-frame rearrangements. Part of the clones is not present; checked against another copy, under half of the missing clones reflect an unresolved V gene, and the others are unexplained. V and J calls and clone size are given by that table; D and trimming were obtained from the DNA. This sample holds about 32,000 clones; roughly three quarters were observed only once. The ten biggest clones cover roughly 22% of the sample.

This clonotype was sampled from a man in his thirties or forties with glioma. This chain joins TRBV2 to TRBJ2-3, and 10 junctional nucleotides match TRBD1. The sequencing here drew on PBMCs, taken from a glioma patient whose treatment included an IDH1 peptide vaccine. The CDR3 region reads CASSAGTGADTQYF. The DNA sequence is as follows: TGTGCCAGCAGTGCCGGGACAGGGGCAGATACGCAGTATTTT.